Reported below is one TCR beta chain. This entry comes from a study of T cell repertoires in MIS-A myocarditis. Germline V gene data show CDR1 as MNHEY and CDR2 as SMNVEV (reference sequence). Trimming stripped 3 bases from V and 3 bases from J, with 14 bases between. The CDR3 is made up of 16 amino acids. Generated by immunoSEQ multiplex PCR, the TCRdb table keeps only in-frame clones and is missing some. Among more than 14,000 clones listed, 70% to 85% were seen once. The J gene is TRBJ2-2, the V gene TRBV27; D tentatively fits TRBD1 or TRBD2 (5 bases each). This clonotype was obtained from a man in his late teens or twenties with fulminant myocarditis from multisystem inflammatory syndrome in adults (MIS-A) after COVID-19. Specimen: left ventricle heart tissue obtained at autopsy. Here the CDR3 reads CASSFRDPPDTGELFF. As DNA, the CDR3 is TGTGCCAGCAGTTTTAGGGACCCGCCGGACACCGGGGAGCTGTTTTTT.